This TCR beta chain was recorded in a study of T cells in Graves' hyperthyroidism and ophthalmopathy. RNA transcripts gave rise to amplified TCR beta CDR3 regions. TCR CDR3 underwent first-round RT-PCR with the HTBI primer set. MiXCR, run by TCRdb on the multiplex PCR reads, gives a single entry per CDR3 protein. Of roughly 290,000 distinct CDR3 sequences in the sample, roughly 15% are singletons; the top ten hold around 8%. The ends lost 3 bases at V and 3 bases at J; junction bases unmatched: 2. The CDR3 has 16 amino acids. This clonotype appeared many times. The source material was blood. This receptor was obtained from a woman in her thirties or forties with Graves' hyperthyroidism. The chain uses TRBV12-3 or TRBV12-4 and TRBJ2-3; 14 bases line up with TRBD2. Here the CDR3 reads CASSLGLAGVTDTQYF. In DNA form, the CDR3 reads TGTGCCAGCAGTTTGGGACTAGCGGGAGTTACAGATACGCAGTATTTT.